This record looks at one T cell receptor (beta chain) sequence and its context. Its antigen is still unknown. After removal of 4 bases from V and 7 bases from J, the junction contained 6 bases not matched to a gene. This CDR3 comprises 16 residues. CDR1 and CDR2 (germline): MNHNS, SASEGT. TCRdb's table, derived via immunoSEQ multiplex PCR, lists solely in-frame clones and lacks some. The data contain about 11,000 clones, over 80% of them singletons. The sample originates from a study of follicular helper T cells after annual influenza vaccination. Study-level information: Days 0, 7 and 28 post-vaccination were the blood draw times.

Findings and limits, study-wide: Most later recoveries of Day 7 ICOS+CD38+ clones were ICOS-CD38- cTfh.

Donors with HIV/AIDS, active malignancy, immunomodulators or active illness were excluded. The receptor was isolated from an adult who received the influenza vaccine. The specimen comprised CXCR5- memory CD4+ T cells sorted from blood, sampled 6 weeks after influenza vaccination. The chain carries TRBV6-1 and TRBJ2-1; TRBD2 aligns across 14 bases. The CDR3 nucleotides read TGTGCCAGCAGTGGTCGACTAGCGGGGGGGCGAAATGAGCAGTTCTTC. Translated: CASSGRLAGGRNEQFF.